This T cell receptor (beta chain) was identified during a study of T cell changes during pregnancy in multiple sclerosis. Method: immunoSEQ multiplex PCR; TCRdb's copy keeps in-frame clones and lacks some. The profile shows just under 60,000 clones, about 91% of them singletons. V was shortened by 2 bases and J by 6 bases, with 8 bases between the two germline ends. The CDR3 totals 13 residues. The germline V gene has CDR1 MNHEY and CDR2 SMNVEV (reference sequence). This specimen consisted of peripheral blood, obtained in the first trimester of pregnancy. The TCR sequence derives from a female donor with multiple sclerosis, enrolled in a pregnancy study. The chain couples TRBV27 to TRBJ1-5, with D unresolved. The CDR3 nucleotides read TGTGCCAGCAGTTTAGGTCGGGGTCAGCCCCAGCATTTT. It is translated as CASSLGRGQPQHF.